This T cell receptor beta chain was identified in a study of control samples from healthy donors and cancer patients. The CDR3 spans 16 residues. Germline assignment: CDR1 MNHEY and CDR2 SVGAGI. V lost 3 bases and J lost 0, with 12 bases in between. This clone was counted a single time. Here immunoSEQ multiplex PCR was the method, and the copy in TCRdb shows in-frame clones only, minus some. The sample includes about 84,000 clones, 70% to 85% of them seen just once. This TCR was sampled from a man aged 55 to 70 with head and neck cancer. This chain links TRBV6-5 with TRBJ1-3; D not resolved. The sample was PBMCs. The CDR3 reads CASSYGAHASGNTIYF. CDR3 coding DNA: TGTGCCAGCAGTTATGGCGCCCACGCCTCTGGAAACACCATATATTTT.